The 8 T cell receptor beta chains below were found in one sample sequenced in a study of T cells in Graves' hyperthyroidism and ophthalmopathy. Authors of the study amplified TCR beta CDR3 regions from RNA transcripts. First-round RT-PCR targeting the TCR CDR3 was performed with the HTBI primer set. TCRdb re-called the multiplex PCR reads with MiXCR, one entry per CDR3 protein. The table shows approximately 370,000 distinct CDR3 sequences, with about 16% occurring only once. Material: blood. These receptors all come from a woman in her twenties or thirties with Graves' hyperthyroidism.

This chain links TRBV19 with TRBJ2-1, with D perhaps assigned TRBD1 or TRBD2 (6 bases each). Germline V CDR1 and CDR2: LNHDA, SQIVND (reference sequence). The CDR3 is 17 amino acids. The V end was cut by 9 bases, the J end by 6 bases, with 27 bases between. The CDR3 is CAREPGAIGLAINEQFF. Here the CDR3 DNA reads TGTGCCAGAGAGCCGGGGGCTATCGGTCTTGCAATCAATGAGCAGTTCTTC.

This clonotype was seen a few times. The V gene is TRBV19, the J gene TRBJ2-1, with D possibly TRBD1 on 5 matching bases. CDR1 is LNHDA and CDR2 is SQIVND in the germline V gene (reference sequence). Trimming took off 6 bases at V and 0 bases at J, with 9 bases between the two ends. This CDR3 spans 14 amino acids. CDR3 DNA sequence: TGTGCCAGTAGACCAGGGATCTCCTACAATGAGCAGTTCTTC. This sequence encodes CASRPGISYNEQFF.

The chain uses TRBV7-9 and TRBJ2-2, with TRBD1 identical over 11 bases. The CDR3 extends over 17 amino acids. Germline V gene sequence: CDR1 SEHNR, CDR2 FQNEAQ (reference sequence). Trimming removed 5 bases from V and 4 bases from J; junction bases left unmatched: 9. As DNA, the CDR3 is TGTGCCAGCAGCGGAACAGGGACAGGGGGGGTCACCGGGGAGCTGTTTTTT. Translating it yields CASSGTGTGGVTGELFF. Using reference TRBV7-9 and TRBJ2-2 for the parts outside the CDR3, the full variable domain is DTGVSQNPRHKITKRGQNVTFRCDPISEHNRLYWYRQTLGQGPEFLTYFQNEAQLEKSRLLSDRFSAERPKGSFSTLEIQRTEQGDSAMYLCASSGTGTGGVTGELFFGEGSRLTVL.

Ten or more counts support this clonotype. The CDR3 loop is CSARRGHGYTF. The DNA for the CDR3 is TGCAGTGCTAGGCGCGGACATGGCTACACCTTC. This chain links TRBV20-1 with TRBJ1-2; D uncertain. Trimming removed 3 bases from V and 6 bases from J, with 8 bases in between. CDR1 and CDR2 (germline): DFQATT, SNEGSKA (reference sequence). This CDR3 has 11 amino acids.

The sample holds many counts of this clonotype. The rearrangement links TRBV7-9 to TRBJ2-1, with TRBD2 matching 14 bases. Germline CDR1 and CDR2: SEHNR and FQNEAQ (reference sequence). This CDR3 is built from 20 residues. V dropped 5 bases and J dropped 8; count of bases not matched to a gene: 20. The CDR3 DNA reads as TGTGCCAGCAGCGACTCCGGTGGGAGCGGGACTAGCGGGAGAGTATATGAGCAGTTCTTC. Translating gives CASSDSGGSGTSGRVYEQFF.

There are a few counts of this clonotype. The V and J genes are TRBV9 and TRBJ2-1, with TRBD2 as a possible D gene (6 bases). Trimming removed 4 bases at V and 8 bases at J, with 19 bases between. The germline V gene has CDR1 SGDLS and CDR2 YYNGEE. The CDR3 is made up of 15 amino acids. In DNA form, the CDR3 reads TGTGCCAGCAGCTCCCAAGCGGGCATCATTGATGAGCAGTTCTTC. It is translated as CASSSQAGIIDEQFF.

There are a few counts of this clonotype. The CDR3 DNA follows: TGCGCCAGCAGTGAGACAGGGCGGATCTACGAGCAGTACTTC. It translates to CASSETGRIYEQYF. V and J are TRBV10-2 and TRBJ2-7; D possibly corresponds to TRBD1 (6 bases). CDR1 is WSHSY, CDR2 SAAADI, per germline. The CDR3 loop spans 14 amino acids. With 2 bases removed from V and 3 bases from J, the gap between germline ends came to 11 bases.

Ten or more counts support this clonotype. The CDR3, as DNA: TGCGCCAGCAGCTTGGACAGGCACGGTGGGGAGCAGTTCTTC. Its translation is CASSLDRHGGEQFF. This rearrangement joins TRBV5-1 to TRBJ2-1, with D perhaps TRBD1 (5 bases). V lost 0 bases, J lost 10 bases, and 14 bases lay in between. Germline CDR1 is SGHRS and CDR2 is YFSETQ. This CDR3 spans 14 amino acids.